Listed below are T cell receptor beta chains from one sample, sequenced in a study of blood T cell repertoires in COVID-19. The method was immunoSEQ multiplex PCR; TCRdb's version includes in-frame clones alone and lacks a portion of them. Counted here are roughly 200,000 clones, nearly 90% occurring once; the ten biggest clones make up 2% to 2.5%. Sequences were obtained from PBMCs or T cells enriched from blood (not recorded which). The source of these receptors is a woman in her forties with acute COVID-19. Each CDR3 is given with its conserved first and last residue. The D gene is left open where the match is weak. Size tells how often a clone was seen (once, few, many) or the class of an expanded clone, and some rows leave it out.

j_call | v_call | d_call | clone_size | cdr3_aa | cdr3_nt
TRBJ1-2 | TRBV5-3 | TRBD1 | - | CARSLVGTGGFSFYGYTF | TGTGCCAGAAGCTTGGTAGGGACAGGGGGCTTCTCTTTCTATGGCTACACCTTC
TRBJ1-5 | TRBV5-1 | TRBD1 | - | CASSHRGGSDLGSNQPQHF | TGCGCCAGCAGCCACAGGGGTGGTTCGGATTTAGGTAGCAATCAGCCCCAGCATTTT
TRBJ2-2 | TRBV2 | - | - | CASGVSGWSGELFF | TGTGCCAGCGGAGTATCAGGGTGGTCCGGGGAGCTGTTTTTT
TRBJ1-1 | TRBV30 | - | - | CAWSSGAQAFF | TGTGCCTGGAGTAGCGGGGCTCAAGCTTTCTTT
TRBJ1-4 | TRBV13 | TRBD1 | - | CASSRRGLGGEKLFF | TGTGCCAGCAGCCGTAGGGGGCTTGGTGGTGAAAAACTGTTTTTT
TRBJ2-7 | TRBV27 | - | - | CASSLRGSSAYEQYF | TGTGCCAGCAGTTTACGCGGGTCCTCAGCTTACGAGCAGTACTTC
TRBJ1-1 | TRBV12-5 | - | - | CASGLVRGSMAEAFF | TGTGCTAGTGGTTTGGTACGGGGGTCAATGGCTGAAGCTTTCTTT
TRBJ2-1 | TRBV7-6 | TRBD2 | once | CASSLELAGGFEQFF | TGTGCCAGCAGCTTAGAACTAGCGGGAGGTTTTGAGCAGTTCTTC
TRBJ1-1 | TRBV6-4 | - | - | CASSVRVAFF | TGTGCCAGCAGTGTCAGGGTAGCTTTCTTT
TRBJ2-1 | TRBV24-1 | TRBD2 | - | CATILSMALAGGDSYNEQFF | TGTGCCACCATCCTCTCAATGGCACTAGCGGGGGGTGACTCCTACAATGAGCAGTTCTTC
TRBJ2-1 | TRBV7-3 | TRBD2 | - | CASSLGKSGGYNEQFF | TGTGCCAGCAGCTTAGGGAAGAGCGGGGGGTACAATGAGCAGTTCTTC
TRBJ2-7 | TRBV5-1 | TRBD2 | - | CASSPGPAGVYEQYF | TGCGCCAGCAGCCCCGGCCCAGCGGGGGTTTACGAGCAGTACTTC
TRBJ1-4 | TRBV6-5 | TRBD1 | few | CASSYSPQGRNEKLFF | TGTGCCAGCAGTTACTCGCCACAGGGGCGGAATGAAAAACTGTTTTTT
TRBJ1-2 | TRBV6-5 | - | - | CASRRTQDPGYGYTF | TGTGCCAGCAGACGCACTCAGGATCCAGGGTATGGCTACACCTTC
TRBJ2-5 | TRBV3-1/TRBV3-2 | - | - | CASSQVLTGETQYF | TGTGCCAGCAGCCAAGTTCTGACGGGTGAGACCCAGTACTTC
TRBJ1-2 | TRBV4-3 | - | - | CASSQDIEGVPNYGYTF | TGCGCCAGCAGCCAAGATATCGAAGGGGTCCCTAACTATGGCTACACCTTC
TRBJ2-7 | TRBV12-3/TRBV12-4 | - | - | CASRQGDEQYF | TGTGCCAGCAGACAGGGAGACGAGCAGTACTTC
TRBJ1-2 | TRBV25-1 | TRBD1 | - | CASSTGTDNGYTF | TGTGCCAGCAGTACCGGGACAGACAATGGCTACACCTTC
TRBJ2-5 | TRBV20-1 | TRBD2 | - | CSASRTSGKETQYF | TGCAGTGCTAGTCGGACTAGCGGGAAGGAGACCCAGTACTTC
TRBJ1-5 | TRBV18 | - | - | CASSPGGPGEPQHF | TGTGCCAGCTCACCAGGAGGGCCGGGGGAGCCCCAGCATTTT
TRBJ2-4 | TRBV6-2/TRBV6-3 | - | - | CASSYGQLQNIQYF | TGTGCCAGCAGTTACGGGCAGCTCCAAAACATTCAGTACTTC
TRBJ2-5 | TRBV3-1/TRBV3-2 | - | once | CASSQDGGETQYF | TGTGCCAGCAGCCAAGATGGAGGAGAGACCCAGTACTTC
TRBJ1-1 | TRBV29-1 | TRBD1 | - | CSVMTGENTEAFF | TGCAGCGTAATGACAGGGGAGAACACTGAAGCTTTCTTT
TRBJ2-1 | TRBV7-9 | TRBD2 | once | CASSLFLAGSYNEQFF | TGTGCCAGCAGCTTATTCCTAGCGGGCTCCTACAATGAGCAGTTCTTC
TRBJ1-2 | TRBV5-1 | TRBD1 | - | CASSFPPTGEANYGYTF | TGCGCCAGCAGCTTCCCTCCTACAGGGGAGGCTAACTATGGCTACACCTTC
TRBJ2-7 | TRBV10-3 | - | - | CAISDTGQSYEQYF | TGTGCCATCAGTGATACGGGTCAATCCTACGAGCAGTACTTC
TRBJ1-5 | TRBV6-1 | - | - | CASSEQGWGYSNQPQHF | TGTGCCAGCAGTGAGCAGGGGTGGGGGTATAGCAATCAGCCCCAGCATTTT
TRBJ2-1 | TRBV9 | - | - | CASSETTTSYNEQFF | TGTGCCAGCAGCGAAACGACTACATCTTACAATGAGCAGTTCTTC
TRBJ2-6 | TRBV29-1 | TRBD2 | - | CSVGLAGSGANVLTF | TGCAGCGTTGGACTAGCGGGATCTGGGGCCAACGTCCTGACTTTC
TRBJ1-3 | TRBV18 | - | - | CASTEQGYSGNTIYF | TGTGCCAGTACAGAACAGGGATACTCTGGAAACACCATATATTTT
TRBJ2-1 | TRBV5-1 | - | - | CASSAIPTSSYNEQFF | TGCGCCAGCAGCGCAATCCCAACCAGCTCCTACAATGAGCAGTTCTTC
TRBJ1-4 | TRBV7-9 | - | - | CASSLSRGTSNEKLFF | TGTGCCAGCAGCTTAAGTCGAGGGACAAGTAATGAAAAACTGTTTTTT
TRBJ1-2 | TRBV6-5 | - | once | CASIRGDVAYGYTF | TGTGCCAGCATTCGCGGGGATGTGGCCTATGGCTACACCTTC
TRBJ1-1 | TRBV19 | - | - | CASGPLNTEAFF | TGTGCCAGTGGCCCGTTGAACACTGAAGCTTTCTTT
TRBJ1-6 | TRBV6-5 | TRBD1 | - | CASSLRMGTGGSPLHF | TGTGCCAGCAGTTTACGAATGGGGACAGGAGGTTCACCCCTCCACTTT
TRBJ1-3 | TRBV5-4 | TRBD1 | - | CASSRDRAGSGNTIYF | TGTGCCAGCAGCAGAGACAGGGCAGGCTCGGGAAACACCATATATTTT
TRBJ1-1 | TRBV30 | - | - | CAWRIQGNTEAFF | TGTGCCTGGAGGATACAGGGGAACACTGAAGCTTTCTTT
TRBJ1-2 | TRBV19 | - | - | CASSIRAGDTNYGYTF | TGTGCCAGTAGTATAAGGGCAGGGGATACTAACTATGGCTACACCTTC
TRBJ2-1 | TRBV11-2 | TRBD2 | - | CASSPLEVLAGAAYNEQFF | TGTGCCAGCAGCCCTTTGGAGGTACTAGCGGGAGCAGCCTACAATGAGCAGTTCTTC
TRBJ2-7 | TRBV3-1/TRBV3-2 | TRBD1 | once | CASSQDLGTGAAEQYF | TGTGCCAGCAGCCAAGATTTAGGGACAGGGGCCGCCGAGCAGTACTTC
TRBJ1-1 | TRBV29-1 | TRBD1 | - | CSGTGGTEAFF | TGCAGCGGGACAGGGGGCACTGAAGCTTTCTTT
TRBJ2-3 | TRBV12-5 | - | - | CASGLVLGRGTDTQYF | TGTGCTAGTGGTTTGGTACTGGGGAGAGGCACAGATACGCAGTATTTT
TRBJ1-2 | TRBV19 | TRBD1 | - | CASNSGTVNYGYTF | TGTGCCAGTAACTCCGGGACAGTTAACTATGGCTACACCTTC
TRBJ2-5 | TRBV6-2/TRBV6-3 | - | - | CASSYRGKVGKTQYF | TGTGCCAGCAGTTACAGGGGGAAGGTAGGGAAGACCCAGTACTTC
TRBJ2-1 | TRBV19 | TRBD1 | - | CASSTRGQALKGRSSYNEQFF | TGTGCCAGTAGTACTCGGGGACAGGCCCTAAAGGGTAGAAGCTCCTACAATGAGCAGTTCTTC
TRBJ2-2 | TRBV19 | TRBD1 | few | CASQPGQGPAGELFF | TGTGCCAGTCAACCGGGACAGGGGCCCGCCGGGGAGCTGTTTTTT
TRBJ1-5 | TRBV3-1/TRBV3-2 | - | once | CASSLSGESNQPQHF | TGTGCCAGCAGCCTGAGCGGGGAGAGCAATCAGCCCCAGCATTTT
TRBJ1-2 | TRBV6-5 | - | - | CASSYPLGRGYGYTF | TGTGCCAGCAGTTACCCTTTGGGAAGGGGGTATGGCTACACCTTC
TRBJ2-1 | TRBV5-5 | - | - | CASSFGGSSYNEQFF | TGTGCCAGCAGCTTCGGGGGAAGCTCCTACAATGAGCAGTTCTTC
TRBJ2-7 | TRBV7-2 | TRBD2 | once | CASSVTSGGVISYEQYF | TGTGCCAGCAGCGTGACTAGCGGGGGGGTAATCTCCTACGAGCAGTACTTC
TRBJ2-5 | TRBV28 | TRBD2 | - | CAALGLAGKETQYF | TGTGCCGCCCTAGGGCTAGCGGGGAAAGAGACCCAGTACTTC
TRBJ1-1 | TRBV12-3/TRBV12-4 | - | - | CASRRQTNTEAFF | TGTGCCAGCCGGAGACAGACGAACACTGAAGCTTTCTTT
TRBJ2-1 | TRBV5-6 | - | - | CASSLLADEQFF | TGTGCCAGCAGCTTATTGGCGGATGAGCAGTTCTTC
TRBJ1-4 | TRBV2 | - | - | CASSESGGAVTNEKLFF | TGTGCCAGCAGTGAAAGCGGGGGCGCAGTCACTAATGAAAAACTGTTTTTT
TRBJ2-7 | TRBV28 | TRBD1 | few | CASSLSGTGAYEQYF | TGTGCCAGCAGTTTATCGGGGACAGGGGCCTACGAGCAGTACTTC
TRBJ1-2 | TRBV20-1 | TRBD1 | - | CSASNGQGGGYTF | TGCAGTGCTAGTAACGGACAGGGGGGTGGCTACACCTTC
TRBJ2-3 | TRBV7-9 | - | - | CASSRQAGTQYF | TGTGCCAGCAGCCGACAGGCGGGTACGCAGTATTTT